A single sample gave rise to the 32 T cell receptor beta chains below, sequenced in a study of cytomegalovirus exposure and HLA in healthy donors (dated by TCRdb to the late 2010s). Libraries were made using the immunoSEQ multiplex PCR assay. The multiplex PCR relied on a mix of 60 forward primers for TCR Vbeta segments and 13 reverse primers for TCR Jbeta segments. TCRdb's version of the immuneACCESS table is confined to in-frame rearrangements and falls short of the full clone set. An unresolved V gene accounts for under half of the shortfall where checked; the remainder is of unknown origin. For this sample there are around 160,000 clones; just over 70% appear just once. The ten largest clones capture 4% to 5% of the sample. The sequencing input was PBMCs. Receptors were obtained from a man aged 18 to 30 in good health and CMV-seropositive.

A word on this clone: The same CDR3 can be traced to other DNA sequences in this sample. The chain uses TRBV4-1 and TRBJ1-1; 8 nucleotides line up with TRBD1. Germline V lookup: CDR1 MGHRA, CDR2 YSYEKL. This CDR3 region has 14 residues. V lost 5 bases, J lost 1 base, and 3 bases stayed unmatched. The CDR3 DNA reads TGCGCCAGCAGCAGTACAGGGGGGAACACTGAAGCTTTCTTT. Amino acids: CASSSTGGNTEAFF.

The chain links TRBV29-1 to TRBJ1-4; D not certain. Germline loops: CDR1 SQVTM, CDR2 ANQGSEA. Trimming removed 4 bases from V and 0 bases from J, with 12 bases in between. The CDR3 loop spans 15 amino acids. The CDR3 protein is CSVVWAPSTNEKLFF. As DNA, the CDR3 is TGCAGCGTTGTATGGGCCCCCTCAACTAATGAAAAACTGTTTTTT.

The rearrangement uses TRBV30 and TRBJ2-7; TRBD1 aligns across 8 bases. CDR1 is GTSNPN, CDR2 SVGIG, per germline (reference sequence). J lost 2 bases, V lost 2 bases, and 5 bases had no gene match. This CDR3 contains 14 residues. In nucleotides, the CDR3 is TGTGCCTGGAGTAGTCGGACAGGGACCTACGAGCAGTACGTC. Protein product: CAWSSRTGTYEQYV.

This clone has only a few counts. This rearrangement joins TRBV23-1 to TRBJ2-5; TRBD2 might be the D (6 bases). TRBV23-1 is assigned to the ORF class and has an uncertain function. The CDR3 length is 17 residues. The ends were cut back, 7 bases at V and 0 bases at J, with 21 bases in the middle. The CDR3 nucleotides read TGCGCCAGCACCCCCGGACCCGCGGGACGGGACCAAGAGACCCAGTACTTC. Protein: CASTPGPAGRDQETQYF.

This clone showed up just once. This chain connects TRBV29-1 to TRBJ1-1; D perhaps matches TRBD1 (6 bases). The CDR3 contains 11 residues. CDR1 SQVTM and CDR2 ANQGSEA come from the germline V gene. Deletions cut 5 bases from V and 5 bases from J, with 9 bases between. The chain's CDR3 is CSVLRGTEAFF. DNA for the CDR3: TGCAGCGTTCTCAGGGGTACTGAAGCTTTCTTT.

The rearrangement links TRBV30 to TRBJ1-1; possible D gene TRBD1, 5 bases. Germline V lookup: CDR1 GTSNPN, CDR2 SVGIG (reference sequence). Between the trimmed V and J ends, which lost 3 bases and 1 base, there was a span of 12 bases. The CDR3 contains 14 residues. CDR3 bases: TGTGCCTGGAGGGGGGGACTTAGGAACACTGAAGCTTTCTTT. It specifies CAWRGGLRNTEAFF.

This chain connects TRBV9 to TRBJ2-5; D not certain. Germline lookup yields CDR1 SGDLS and CDR2 YYNGEE. V lost 3 bases to trimming and J lost 5 bases, with 14 bases between them. The CDR3 length is 14 residues. For the CDR3, the DNA is TGTGCCAGCAGCGACGTATCAGGTTCCGAGACCCAGTACTTC. It codes for CASSDVSGSETQYF.

The chain couples TRBV5-6 to TRBJ1-5; TRBD1 matches 9 bases. The CDR3 runs to 14 residues. V shed 0 bases, J shed 5 bases, and the junction held 0 bases outside the gene matches. Per the germline V gene, CDR1 is SGHDT and CDR2 is YYEEEE. Here the CDR3 DNA reads TGTGCCAGCAGCTTGGGGGACAGGGATCAGCCCCAGCATTTT. Its translation: CASSLGDRDQPQHF.

The chain recombines TRBV7-9 with TRBJ2-5; tentative D call: TRBD2 (6 bases). Trimming pared 5 bases from V and 4 bases from J, leaving 14 bases between. From germline, CDR1 is SEHNR and CDR2 FQNEAQ (reference sequence). This CDR3 is 14 amino acids long. CDR3 in amino acids: CASSPTRLLETQYF. In DNA, the CDR3 is TGTGCCAGCAGCCCGACTAGACTACTAGAGACCCAGTACTTC. Full variable domain (outside the CDR3, taken from reference TRBV7-9 and TRBJ2-5): DTGVSQNPRHKITKRGQNVTFRCDPISEHNRLYWYRQTLGQGPEFLTYFQNEAQLEKSRLLSDRFSAERPKGSFSTLEIQRTEQGDSAMYLCASSPTRLLETQYFGPGTRLLVL.

This clone was counted between two and nine times. CDR3 bases: TGTGCCAGCAGTTTGGGGCCGAATCAGCCCCAGCATTTT. Its translation: CASSLGPNQPQHF. This chain uses TRBV28 with TRBJ1-5, with a weak D call TRBD1 (5 bases). Trimming shortened V by 3 bases and J by 4 bases, and 7 bases separated the two germline ends. CDR3 size: 13 residues. Germline assignment: CDR1 MDHEN and CDR2 SYDVKM.

The chain recombines TRBV5-1 with TRBJ1-4; 7 bases are a match to TRBD1. V was clipped by 4 bases and J by 2 bases; unmatched bases: 8. The CDR3 contains 16 residues. From germline, CDR1 is SGHRS and CDR2 YFSETQ. CDR3 loop: CASSRGTDDTNEKLFF. For the CDR3, the DNA is TGCGCCAGCAGCCGAGGGACAGATGACACTAATGAAAAACTGTTTTTT. Complete variable domain (other parts from reference TRBV5-1 and TRBJ1-4): KAGVTQTPRYLIKTRGQQVTLSCSPISGHRSVSWYQQTPGQGLQFLFEYFSETQRNKGNFPGRFSGRQFSNSRSEMNVSTLELGDSALYLCASSRGTDDTNEKLFFGSGTQLSVL.

This clone appeared once. The rearrangement links TRBV7-9 to TRBJ1-2; TRBD1 matches at 7 bases. The CDR3 covers 13 residues. Losses at the gene ends were 3 bases for V and 6 bases for J; bases not matched to a gene: 4. In germline, CDR1 is SEHNR, CDR2 FQNEAQ (reference sequence). The CDR3 protein is CASSFGTANGYTF. The CDR3 DNA follows: TGTGCCAGCAGCTTCGGGACAGCGAATGGCTACACCTTC.

The chain has TRBV5-1 and TRBJ1-1, with D unresolved. Looked up from germline, CDR1 is SGHRS and CDR2 is YFSETQ. This CDR3 has 14 amino acids. The V and J ends lost 6 bases and 0 bases respectively, with 12 bases between them. This chain's CDR3 is CASTGESLNTEAFF. CDR3 bases: TGCGCCAGCACTGGAGAGTCCCTGAACACTGAAGCTTTCTTT. Full variable domain (rest looked up from reference TRBV5-1 and TRBJ1-1): KAGVTQTPRYLIKTRGQQVTLSCSPISGHRSVSWYQQTPGQGLQFLFEYFSETQRNKGNFPGRFSGRQFSNSRSEMNVSTLELGDSALYLCASTGESLNTEAFFGQGTRLTVV.

The V call is TRBV5-1, the J call TRBJ2-1, with a possible D match to TRBD2 (6 bases). V dropped 7 bases and J dropped 2 bases, with 16 bases sitting between them. This CDR3 is 15 amino acids long. The germline V gene has CDR1 SGHRS and CDR2 YFSETQ. The CDR3 bases are TGCGCCAGCGGAACTGCTCCGGGGGCCTACAATGAGCAGTTCTTC. It is translated as CASGTAPGAYNEQFF.

This clone showed up just a few times. The J gene is TRBJ1-3, the V gene TRBV6-6; 11 nucleotides agree with TRBD1. V shed 6 bases and J 8 bases; nucleotides not matched to a gene: 6. The CDR3 is 14 amino acids. Per germline, CDR1 MNHNY and CDR2 SVGAGI (reference sequence). DNA for the CDR3: TGTGCCAGCAGCCCGGGACAGGGGGTTTACACCATATATTTT. Protein sequence: CASSPGQGVYTIYF.

This chain joins TRBV11-2 and TRBJ2-4; perhaps TRBD1 as D (5 bases). Germline V gene lookup returns CDR1 SGHAT and CDR2 FQNNGV. The CDR3 length is 16 residues. V lost 4 bases and J 6 bases, leaving 19 bases between the germline ends. Here the CDR3 DNA reads TGTGCCAGCAGCTCAATAGGCAGGGATGTGCGAAACATTCAGTACTTC. Its protein is CASSSIGRDVRNIQYF.

The chain links TRBV5-1 to TRBJ1-3, with 9 bases aligning to TRBD1. After removal of 6 bases from V and 10 bases from J, the junction contained 8 bases not matched to a gene. The CDR3 consists of 13 residues. Germline loops: CDR1 SGHRS, CDR2 YFSETQ. The CDR3 DNA follows: TGCGCCAGCACCCCGGACAGGGGATTAACCATATATTTT. Its protein product is CASTPDRGLTIYF.

This clone was counted a single time. The genes are TRBV28 and TRBJ1-2, with 9 bases fitting TRBD1. This CDR3 is built from 14 residues. Unmatched junction bases numbered 7, after V lost 5 bases and J lost 6 bases. CDR1 MDHEN and CDR2 SYDVKM come from the germline V gene. In DNA, the CDR3 is TGTGCCAGCAGTCCGCACGGGACAGGGAATGGCTACACCTTC. This translates into CASSPHGTGNGYTF.

The chain recombines TRBV2 with TRBJ1-4, with TRBD1 as a possible D gene (5 bases). V lost 6 bases and J lost 8, with 13 bases in between. This CDR3 comprises 13 residues. Per the germline V gene, CDR1 is SNHLY and CDR2 is FYNNEI. This CDR3 reads CASRREAGEKLFF. CDR3 coding DNA: TGTGCCAGCAGGCGGGAGGCAGGGGAAAAACTGTTTTTT.

The V gene is TRBV7-2, the J gene TRBJ2-7; 10 bases are a match to TRBD1. The CDR3 has 14 residues. The V gene's germline CDR1 is SGHTA and CDR2 FQGNSA. The V gene end was trimmed by 0 bases and the J gene end by 12 bases; junction bases not matched to a gene: 8. CDR3 sequence (DNA): TGTGCCAGCAGCTTAGCGCCGGGACAGGGGATCCGGTACGTC. Protein product: CASSLAPGQGIRYV.

The chain joins TRBV28 to TRBJ1-4; D might be TRBD1 (6 bases). The V gene's germline CDR1 is MDHEN and CDR2 SYDVKM. V lost 2 bases and J 3 bases, leaving 7 bases between the germline ends. The CDR3 spans 14 residues. The CDR3: CASSLGGSNEKLFF. The CDR3 bases are TGTGCCAGCAGTTTAGGGGGCTCTAATGAAAAACTGTTTTTT.

The V gene is TRBV18, the J gene TRBJ1-2; tentatively, D is TRBD1 (6 bases). Germline V CDR1 and CDR2: KGHSH, LQKENI. This CDR3 contains 14 residues. Trimming shortened V by 5 bases and J by 7 bases, and 17 bases separated the two germline ends. The CDR3 spells CASSSVAGVFGYTF. Here the CDR3 DNA reads TGTGCCAGCTCATCGGTGGCAGGGGTGTTTGGCTACACCTTC.

CDR3 loop: CASSGPQNTEAFF. DNA for the CDR3: TGTGCCAGCAGCGGGCCTCAGAACACTGAAGCTTTCTTT. V usage is TRBV7-2 and J usage is TRBJ1-1, with unresolved D. The CDR3 has 13 residues. From germline, CDR1 is SGHTA and CDR2 FQGNSA. The V and J ends lost 5 bases and 1 base respectively, with 8 bases between them.

This clone was found a few times. The V and J genes are TRBV6-6 and TRBJ1-2; D is ambiguous. V shed 2 bases and J shed 0 bases, with 10 bases lying between them. The CDR3 contains 15 residues. The germline gives CDR1 MNHNY, CDR2 SVGAGI (reference sequence). In DNA form, the CDR3 reads TGTGCCAGCAGTTACGGGCCATGGACTAACTATGGCTACACCTTC. This encodes CASSYGPWTNYGYTF.

The chain combines TRBV11-1 with TRBJ2-7; possible D gene TRBD1, 5 bases. The germline V gene has CDR1 SGHAT and CDR2 FQDESV (reference sequence). The CDR3 extends over 14 amino acids. Trimming cost V 4 bases and J 7 bases, with 17 bases left between them. The CDR3: CASSSDSILGEQYV. CDR3 nucleotides: TGTGCCAGCAGCTCCGACAGTATTCTTGGTGAGCAGTACGTC.

The chain carries TRBV7-9 and TRBJ1-4, with D hard to call. Trimming stripped 1 base from V and 3 bases from J, with 6 bases between. Germline assignment: CDR1 SEHNR and CDR2 FQNEAQ (reference sequence). The CDR3 consists of 14 residues. CDR3 loop: CASSLGRSNEKLFF. The DNA for the CDR3 is TGTGCCAGCAGCTTAGGCAGGTCTAATGAAAAACTGTTTTTT.

The V gene is TRBV6-1, the J gene TRBJ2-7, with 7 bases identical to TRBD2. CDR3 size: 11 residues. Germline V gives CDR1 MNHNS, CDR2 SASEGT. The ends lost 8 bases at V and 6 bases at J; junction bases unmatched: 4. CDR3 in amino acids: CASGEGLEQYV. In DNA, the CDR3 is TGTGCCAGCGGGGAGGGGCTCGAGCAGTACGTC.

This clone was detected only a few times. The chain carries TRBV5-4 and TRBJ2-2, with a weak D call TRBD1 (6 bases). The CDR3 length is 16 residues. From germline, CDR1 is SGHNT and CDR2 YYREEE (reference sequence). V lost 4 bases and J lost 1, with 14 bases in between. The CDR3 loop reads CASSLDPGQNTGELFF. CDR3 in DNA: TGTGCCAGCAGCCTAGATCCGGGACAGAACACCGGGGAGCTGTTTTTT.

The rearrangement joins TRBV2 to TRBJ2-3; 7 nucleotides line up with TRBD2. The CDR3 has 18 amino acids. With V trimmed by 5 bases and J by 2 bases, 16 bases remained unmatched. Germline V gene data show CDR1 as SNHLY and CDR2 as FYNNEI. CDR3 nucleotides: TGTGCCAGCAGTAGCCTGGGGGGTAGCGGGTTCATCACAGATACGCAGTATTTT. It is translated as CASSSLGGSGFITDTQYF.

The chain has TRBV4-2 and TRBJ1-1; TRBD1 might be the D (6 bases). Trimming left V 0 bases short and J 4 bases short, with 12 bases between. Looked up from germline, CDR1 is LGHNA and CDR2 is YNFKEQ. The CDR3 has 15 residues. The CDR3 coding sequence is TGTGCCAGCAGCCAAGAGGCAGGGGTAGGCACTGAAGCTTTCTTT. The encoded protein is CASSQEAGVGTEAFF.

This clone was seen a handful of times. The J gene is TRBJ2-7, the V gene TRBV9; D remains unclear. V gave up 0 bases and J gave up 3 bases, with 10 bases separating them. The CDR3 consists of 14 residues. From germline, CDR1 is SGDLS and CDR2 YYNGEE. In nucleotides, the CDR3 is TGTGCCAGCAGCGTAGACAGCAATGTCTACGAGCAGTACGTC. Protein sequence: CASSVDSNVYEQYV.

The chain employs TRBV5-3 and TRBJ1-1, with D perhaps TRBD1 (5 bases). TRBV5-3 has ORF status, its function being uncertain. V was cut by 6 bases and J by 1 base, with 16 bases left in between. The CDR3 contains 15 residues. The CDR3 sequence is CARTNAKTANTEAFF. Written as DNA, the CDR3 is TGTGCCAGAACCAACGCCAAGACAGCGAACACTGAAGCTTTCTTT.